This entry lists 7 T cell receptor beta chains sequenced from one sample in a study of cytomegalovirus exposure and HLA in healthy donors. The PCR made use of 60 Vbeta and 13 Jbeta primers. The data were produced by immunoSEQ multiplex PCR, yet TCRdb's version contains in-frame clones alone and is incomplete. The repertoire holds more than 130,000 clones, roughly 80% seen once, with about 3.8% in the top ten. Sequenced material: PBMCs. These receptors were collected from a man aged 40-49 years in good health and CMV-seropositive.

The chain is built from TRBV1 and TRBJ1-2; TRBD1 is taken as the D call from the table, unchecked against the DNA. TRBV1 is recorded as a pseudogene. The CDR3 is 20 amino acids. The CDR3 coding sequence is TGCACCAGCAGCCATGGAGTTAGGCAGGGGGCGCATGAGGGTAACTATGGCTACACCTTC. Translation gives CTSSHGVRQGAHEGNYGYTF.

The rearrangement uses TRBV13 and TRBJ2-7, with 9 bases aligning to TRBD2. CDR1 is PRHDT, CDR2 FYEKMQ, per germline (reference sequence). This CDR3 contains 13 residues. Trimming took 6 bases from V and 4 from J; bases not matched to a gene: 4. The CDR3 region has the DNA TGTGCCAGCAGTCTTAGCGGGAGATACGAGCAGTACTTC. Protein: CASSLSGRYEQYF. The entire variable domain, with the rest obtained from reference TRBV13 and TRBJ2-7, is as follows: AAGVIQSPRHLIKEKRETATLKCYPIPRHDTVYWYQQGPGQDPQFLISFYEKMQSDKGSIPDRFSAQQFSDYHSELNMSSLELGDSALYFCASSLSGRYEQYFGPGTRLTVT.

The chain couples TRBV29-1 to TRBJ2-7, with a possible D match to TRBD1 (6 bases). The CDR3 length is 13 residues. V was trimmed by 5 bases and J by 3 bases, leaving 14 bases between them. CDR1 SQVTM and CDR2 ANQGSEA come from the germline V gene. The CDR3 loop is CSVIRQDSYEQYF. In DNA, the CDR3 is TGCAGCGTTATCCGACAGGACAGCTACGAGCAGTACTTC.

This clone showed up just a few times. This chain joins TRBV6-6 and TRBJ1-3; no clear D. The CDR3 is 13 amino acids. CDR1 is MNHNY, CDR2 SVGAGI, per germline (reference sequence). Trimming shortened V by 0 bases and J by 4 bases, and 4 bases separated the two germline ends. The CDR3 sequence: CASSYSTGNTIYF. In DNA, the CDR3 is TGTGCCAGCAGTTACTCGACAGGAAACACCATATATTTT.

This rearrangement joins TRBV25-1 to TRBJ2-7, with TRBD2 matching over 10 bases. This CDR3 region has 16 residues. Trimming removed 3 bases from V and 4 bases from J; junction bases left unmatched: 9. Germline V gives CDR1 MGHDK, CDR2 SYGVNS. CDR3 DNA sequence: TGTGCCAGCAGTGACCGCCATAGCGGGAGGAGTTACGAGCAGTACTTC. It yields the protein CASSDRHSGRSYEQYF.

The chain couples TRBV5-6 to TRBJ2-1; tentatively, D is TRBD2 (5 bases). The CDR3 spans 16 residues. Between the trimmed V and J ends, which lost 4 bases and 4 bases, there was a span of 18 bases. From germline, CDR1 is SGHDT and CDR2 YYEEEE. This chain's CDR3 is CASSPLLAPGYNEQFF. The CDR3 bases are TGTGCCAGCAGCCCGCTCCTAGCCCCTGGGTACAATGAGCAGTTCTTC.

This rearrangement joins TRBV5-6 to TRBJ2-5; 9 positions match TRBD1. Losses at the gene ends were 3 bases for V and 4 bases for J; bases not matched to a gene: 4. This CDR3 is built from 14 residues. Germline loops: CDR1 SGHDT, CDR2 YYEEEE. The DNA for the CDR3 is TGTGCCAGCAGCTGGGGGACAGGGATAGAGACCCAGTACTTC. Amino acids: CASSWGTGIETQYF.